This T cell receptor (beta chain) came from a study of identical twins listed by TCRdb under 2016. Broadly, across the study: The study deep-sequenced TCR alpha and beta repertoires from monozygotic twins, unrelated adults of various ages and cord blood to test whether fetal clonotypes persist. To rule out contamination, replicate twin experiments were performed at different times with different library preparation protocols. Study-wide findings and limitations: Conclusions relied on cross-sectional statistical analysis, since the same donors could not be followed over many years. In monozygotic twins, out-of-frame TCR alpha sharing was systematically underestimated by recombination models, although the models agreed with sharing between unrelated individuals. Out-of-frame TCR alpha sequences shared between twins showed an excess of low generation-probability sequences compared with coincidental sharing between unrelated individuals. Invariant T cells such as MAIT and iNKT could partly confound zero-insertion analyses, although diverse VJ usage argued against such confounding for most clonotypes. Abundant cord blood beta clonotypes had fewer insertions, young adult naive repertoires showed a similar but weaker trend, and memory repertoires showed no such trend. A weaker excess of twin sharing was found in beta out-of-frame sequences because the signal-to-noise ratio was lowered by fewer shared sequences.

The junction shows trimming of 5 bases on V and 4 bases on J, plus 11 bases between the germline ends. Measured from the cysteine to the phenylalanine, the CDR3 is 14 residues long. The DNA shown is the 42-base CDR3, in frame from base 1. Via the germline V gene, CDR1 is SGHTA and CDR2 FQGNSA. This clonotype has just a few counts. It lacks a known antigen. No base qualities exist here, and no much larger clone lies one base off it. The library was made by 5' RACE. The instrument was an Illumina HiSeq 2000. Template switching added a universal primer binding site, and the final cDNA carried a unique molecular identifier that allowed TCR cDNA molecules to be counted accurately. First-strand cDNA for TCR alpha and beta chains was synthesized from specific primers in the conserved constant-segment region. To control for contamination, each cDNA library was double barcoded with a SMART-Mk sample barcode plus Illumina barcodes. TruSeq adapter sequences along with Illumina sample barcodes were introduced in two successive PCR steps. The Illumina HiSeq platform was used with custom primers to sequence TCR alpha and beta cDNA libraries. The authors processed their data as follows. MiGEC processed the raw reads to extract unique molecular identifiers, while MiXCR was used to determine the CDR3 positions. Recombination models were inferred per individual with the repgenHMM and IGoR tools using an EM algorithm. The analysis of shared clonotypes was done with the tcR package in R, with sharing normalized by the product of cloneset sizes. To study raw recombination without the effects of thymic and clonal selection, out-of-frame nonproductive sequences were analyzed. Using fastp at Q25 and MiXCR, TCRdb reprocessed the public reads and kept productive beta chains. When rows share a CDR3 protein, they turn into one entry using the most common DNA and genes. TCRdb's processing, not the authors' own work, is the source of the V and J calls. In this sample the table shows around 470,000 distinct CDR3 sequences, approximately 15% of which occur a single time. In total, the top ten clones hold 0.5% to 0.65% of the sample.

Only healthy Caucasian donors were included. The twin cohort comprised three pairs of female monozygotic twins, all aged roughly 18 to 29 years. Positive isolation kits from Invitrogen were used to isolate CD4+ and CD8+ T cell populations. The data were also submitted as part of a second study, on yellow fever vaccine responses in identical twins. The second investigation adds: The authors reported that the T cell response to vaccination in identical twins appeared partly convergent and partly personalized. In the study, vaccine-responding T cell clones were precisely tracked in identical twins.

The TCR comes from a woman between 18 and 29 years old in good health. The chain links TRBV7-2 with TRBJ2-2; the D segment could be TRBD2, given 6 matching bases. Specimen: CD4+ T cells sorted from blood. The sequenced DNA: TGTGCCAGCAGCCCCGTCGGGAGCACCGGGGAGCTGTTTTTT. Translated, it gives CASSPVGSTGELFF.